Shown below are 20 T cell receptor beta chains from a single sample sequenced in a study of shared T cell receptors in the human thymus. Only in-frame clones appear in the TCRdb table, and some are missing; sequencing was by immunoSEQ multiplex PCR. The profile shows hundreds of thousands of clones, about 90% of them singletons. The data were also submitted as part of a second study, on human thymus T cells.

Sequencing was carried out using thymocytes. These receptors were taken from a boy in the first two years of life with a congenital heart defect.

The gene calls are TRBV29-1 and TRBJ2-7; 9 bases match TRBD1. Germline CDR1 is SQVTM and CDR2 is ANQGSEA. V trimming: 6 bases; J trimming: 4 bases; junction bases outside the gene matches: 7. This CDR3 has 13 amino acids. In nucleotides, the CDR3 is TGCAGCGTGGGGACAGGGTTCCTTTACGAGCAGTACTTC. As protein: CSVGTGFLYEQYF.

The chain recombines TRBV28 with TRBJ2-7, with 9 bases lining up with TRBD2. Trimming took 4 bases from V and 3 from J; bases not matched to a gene: 13. The CDR3 is 17 amino acids. Germline assignment: CDR1 MDHEN and CDR2 SYDVKM. CDR3 DNA: TGTGCCAGCAGTTCCGGAGCCCCTAGCGGGGTTCACTACGAGCAGTACTTC. This translates into CASSSGAPSGVHYEQYF.

This chain connects TRBV19 to TRBJ2-1; 9 bases map to TRBD1. V lost 5 bases and J lost 7; bases outside the gene matches: 9. The CDR3 is 15 residues long. Germline V gene lookup returns CDR1 LNHDA and CDR2 SQIVND (reference sequence). This CDR3 reads CASSARDREINEQFF. Written as DNA, the CDR3 is TGTGCCAGTAGTGCCCGGGACAGGGAGATAAATGAGCAGTTCTTC.

This clone was seen more than once but under ten times. The V and J genes are TRBV16 and TRBJ1-6; possibly TRBD1 for D (5 bases). V shed 1 base and J shed 6 bases, with 13 bases lying between them. The CDR3 extends over 16 amino acids. Germline V lookup: CDR1 KGHSY, CDR2 FQNENV. CDR3 sequence (DNA): TGTGCCAGCAGCCAATGGGTCGAGCAGGGTAATTCACCCCTCCACTTT. This codes for CASSQWVEQGNSPLHF.

The rearrangement uses TRBV6-5 and TRBJ2-2, with D tentatively TRBD2 (6 bases). Deletions cut 10 bases from V and 5 bases from J, with 14 bases between. CDR3 length equals 13 residues. Germline CDR1 reads MNHEY; CDR2 reads SVGAGI. Here the CDR3 DNA reads TGTGCCACGAAACTGGAGGGGACCGGGGAGCTGTTTTTT. It translates to CATKLEGTGELFF.

The rearrangement joins TRBV4-3 to TRBJ2-1, with D perhaps TRBD1 (6 bases). The CDR3 extends over 18 amino acids. The V and J ends lost 0 bases and 5 bases respectively, with 20 bases between them. The V gene's germline CDR1 is LGHNA and CDR2 YSLEER. The CDR3 here is CASSQDPKDSEKHNEQFF. CDR3 DNA sequence: TGCGCCAGCAGCCAAGACCCAAAGGACAGTGAAAAACACAATGAGCAGTTCTTC.

This clone was seen only once. The J gene is TRBJ1-5, the V gene TRBV7-9; TRBD1 matches at 7 bases. The CDR3 has 13 residues. Germline V gives CDR1 SEHNR, CDR2 FQNEAQ (reference sequence). Trimming removed 5 bases from V and 7 bases from J; junction bases left unmatched: 5. CDR3 residues: CASSLTGEQPQHF. The DNA of the CDR3 is TGTGCCAGCAGCCTAACAGGGGAGCAGCCCCAGCATTTT.

This clone was seen only a few times. This chain's CDR3 is CAISARGFQPDSGANVLTF. The CDR3 nucleotides read TGTGCCATCAGTGCCAGGGGCTTCCAGCCCGACTCTGGGGCCAACGTCCTGACTTTC. This chain links TRBV10-3 with TRBJ2-6; tentatively, D is TRBD1 (6 bases). Germline V gene data show CDR1 as ENHRY and CDR2 as SYGVKD. This CDR3 is 19 amino acids long. Trimming took 4 bases from V and 0 from J, leaving 19 bases between them.

The gene calls are TRBV29-1 and TRBJ2-3, with 13 bases that match TRBD2. V was pared by 5 bases and J by 2 bases, with 13 bases of the junction left unmatched. The CDR3 extends over 18 amino acids. The germline V gene encodes CDR1 SQVTM and CDR2 ANQGSEA. CDR3 sequence (DNA): TGCAGCGTTTGTGGGGGTGGGACTAGCGGGGCTTTCACAGATACGCAGTATTTT. This codes for CSVCGGGTSGAFTDTQYF.

The chain uses TRBV5-6 and TRBJ1-3; weak D call: TRBD1 (6 bases). Germline V gene sequence: CDR1 SGHDT, CDR2 YYEEEE. Trimming cost V 3 bases and J 10 bases, with 23 bases left between them. The CDR3 sequence is 16 residues long. As DNA, the CDR3 is TGTGCCAGCAGCTCAGGGGACGCGGCCCGGCCGATAACCATATATTTT. It is translated as CASSSGDAARPITIYF.

The chain employs TRBV30 and TRBJ1-1; D is unresolved. The V end lost 0 bases, the J end lost 5 bases, and 16 bases lay between the germline ends. CDR3 length: 15 amino acids. Germline loops: CDR1 GTSNPN, CDR2 SVGIG (reference sequence). As DNA, the CDR3 is TGTGCCTGGAGTGTACGACGGGTACGGAGGACTGAAGCTTTCTTT. Its translation is CAWSVRRVRRTEAFF. The variable domain in full, with the rest retrieved from reference TRBV30 and TRBJ1-1, is SQTIHQWPATLVQPVGSPLSLECTVEGTSNPNLYWYRQAAGRGLQLLFYSVGIGQISSEVPQNLSASRPQDRQFILSSKKLLLSDSGFYLCAWSVRRVRRTEAFFGQGTRLTVV.

The chain is built from TRBV7-5 and TRBJ2-3; TRBD2, the table's D call, lacks a check against the DNA. TRBV7-5 is flagged as a pseudogene. The CDR3 has 16 amino acids. The CDR3 region is CVRSLSPGLSTDTQYF. The DNA for the CDR3 is TGTGTCAGAAGCTTATCCCCGGGATTGTCCACAGATACGCAGTATTTT.

The J gene is TRBJ1-6, the V gene TRBV28, with 9 bases matching TRBD1. Germline trimming cut 11 bases from V and 9 bases from J; bases unmatched to any gene: 17. Germline CDR1 reads MDHEN; CDR2 reads SYDVKM. This CDR3 has 16 amino acids. The CDR3 sequence is CAVQHGRTGVGSPLHF. CDR3 nucleotides: TGTGCCGTCCAGCATGGTAGGACAGGGGTGGGTTCACCCCTCCACTTT.

This rearrangement joins TRBV10-2 to TRBJ2-5, with D possibly TRBD2 on 6 matching bases. The length of the CDR3 is 13 residues. The V and J ends lost 4 bases and 5 bases respectively, with 11 bases between them. Germline lookup yields CDR1 WSHSY and CDR2 SAAADI. CDR3: CASSGTGAETQYF. The CDR3 nucleotides read TGCGCCAGCAGTGGGACGGGAGCGGAGACCCAGTACTTC.

The chain carries TRBV5-4 and TRBJ1-1; TRBD1 matches 8 bases. From germline, CDR1 is SGHNT and CDR2 YYREEE (reference sequence). CDR3 length: 17 amino acids. The junction had 12 bases not matched to a gene; V was cut back by 2 bases and J by 3 bases. The CDR3 nucleotides are TGTGCCAGCAGCTTAGACCAGGGGGCAGATAGGGACACTGAAGCTTTCTTT. Its protein product is CASSLDQGADRDTEAFF.

This chain connects TRBV7-8 to TRBJ2-1; 8 bases are shared with TRBD2. Germline V gene data show CDR1 as SGHVS and CDR2 as FQNEAQ. The CDR3 is 20 residues long. J lost 2 bases, V lost 4 bases, and 19 bases had no gene match. The chain's CDR3 is CASSSASQREIDRAYNEQFF. CDR3 DNA sequence: TGTGCCAGCAGCTCAGCTAGTCAGCGGGAGATCGACCGGGCCTACAATGAGCAGTTCTTC.

The chain recombines TRBV13 with TRBJ2-7, with TRBD1 matching 11 bases. The junction had 9 bases not matched to a gene; V was cut back by 4 bases and J by 7 bases. The germline V gene has CDR1 PRHDT and CDR2 FYEKMQ (reference sequence). The CDR3 is 15 residues long. CDR3 loop: CASSSRDRGTGEQYF. The CDR3 coding sequence is TGTGCCAGCAGCTCCAGGGACAGGGGGACAGGGGAGCAGTACTTC.

The rearrangement uses TRBV13 and TRBJ1-2, with 9 positions matching TRBD1. The CDR3 is 16 residues long. V lost 0 bases, J lost 7 bases, and 9 bases stayed unmatched. CDR1 PRHDT and CDR2 FYEKMQ come from the germline V gene (reference sequence). CDR3 nucleotide sequence: TGTGCCAGCAGCTTAGGCCCCGGGACAGGGCCTCGTGGCTACACCTTC. This translates into CASSLGPGTGPRGYTF.

The chain employs TRBV11-2 and TRBJ2-7; D ambiguous. This CDR3 has 18 amino acids. Germline V lookup: CDR1 SGHAT, CDR2 FQNNGV. The V gene lost 2 bases and the J gene lost 4 bases, with 24 bases spanning the gap. The CDR3 region has the DNA TGTGCCAGCAGCTTAAGAGGCCCTGGCGGAACCCTGACGTACGAGCAGTACTTC. Its translation is CASSLRGPGGTLTYEQYF.

V is TRBV9 and J is TRBJ1-1, with D possibly matching TRBD1 (6 bases). The CDR3 covers 14 residues. In germline, CDR1 is SGDLS, CDR2 YYNGEE. With 3 bases removed from V and 1 base from J, the gap between germline ends came to 10 bases. The CDR3 spells CASSGNRENTEAFF. The DNA of the CDR3 is TGTGCCAGCAGCGGAAACAGGGAGAACACTGAAGCTTTCTTT.